This TCR beta chain emerged from a study of T cells in Graves' hyperthyroidism and ophthalmopathy. This clonotype has a count of ten or more. Amplification yielded TCR beta CDR3 regions, with RNA transcripts as the source. First-round RT-PCR with HTBI primers amplified the TCR CDR3 region. TCRdb re-analysed the multiplex PCR reads in MiXCR, keeping a single row per CDR3 protein. The data hold roughly 350,000 distinct CDR3 sequences, with roughly 13% observed a single time. The CDR3 has 16 residues. The germline V gene has CDR1 MDHEN and CDR2 SYDVKM. Trimming took 6 bases from V and 3 from J, leaving 18 bases between them.

Material for sequencing was blood. This clonotype originated in a middle-aged woman with Graves' ophthalmopathy. The chain couples TRBV28 to TRBJ2-1; a possible D gene is TRBD2 (6 bases). Here the CDR3 DNA reads TGTGCCAGCAGGGGTAGCGGCACCGGGAACTACAATGAGCAGTTCTTC. Translation: CASRGSGTGNYNEQFF. The full variable domain, in which reference TRBV28 and TRBJ2-1 provide the parts outside the CDR3, is DVKVTQSSRYLVKRTGEKVFLECVQDMDHENMFWYRQDPGLGLRLIYFSYDVKMKEKGDIPEGYSVSREKKERFSLILESASTNQTSMYLCASRGSGTGNYNEQFFGPGTRLTVL.